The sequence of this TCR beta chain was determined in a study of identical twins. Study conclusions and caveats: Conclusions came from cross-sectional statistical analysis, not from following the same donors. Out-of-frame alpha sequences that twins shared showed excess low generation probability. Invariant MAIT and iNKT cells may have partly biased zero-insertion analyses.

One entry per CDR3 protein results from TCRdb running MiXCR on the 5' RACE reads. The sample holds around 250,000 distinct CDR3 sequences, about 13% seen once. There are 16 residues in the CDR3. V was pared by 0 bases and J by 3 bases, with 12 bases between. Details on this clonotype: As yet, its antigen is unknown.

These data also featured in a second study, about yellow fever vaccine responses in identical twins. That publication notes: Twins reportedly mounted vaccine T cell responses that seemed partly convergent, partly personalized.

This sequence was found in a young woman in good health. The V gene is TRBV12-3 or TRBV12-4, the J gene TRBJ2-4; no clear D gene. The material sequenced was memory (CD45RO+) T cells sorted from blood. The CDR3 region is CASSLALRVGKNIQYF. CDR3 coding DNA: TGTGCCAGCAGTTTAGCGCTAAGGGTCGGCAAAAACATTCAGTACTTC.